These 8 T cell receptor beta chains share one sample of origin, sequenced in a study of T cell responses to AZD1222 COVID-19 vaccine. Repertoires were generated with immunoSEQ multiplex PCR, while TCRdb's copy carries only in-frame clones and drops some. The table records about 130,000 clones, approximately 91% of them present only once. Specimen: peripheral blood, collected 28 days after the second AZD1222 dose. The source of these receptors is an adult who received the AZD1222 COVID-19 vaccine.

V is TRBV28 and J is TRBJ1-6; D is undetermined. CDR1 and CDR2 (germline): MDHEN, SYDVKM. The V gene lost 1 base and the J gene lost 7 bases, with 8 bases spanning the gap. The CDR3 consists of 14 residues. CDR3 in DNA: TGTGCCAGCAGTTTATTCAGTGCGAATTCACCCCTCCACTTT. Amino acid sequence: CASSLFSANSPLHF.

V is TRBV25-1 and J is TRBJ2-3; 9 nucleotides agree with TRBD1. V shed 3 bases and J 4 bases; nucleotides not matched to a gene: 11. This CDR3 spans 17 amino acids. The germline V gene encodes CDR1 MGHDK and CDR2 SYGVNS. CDR3 in amino acids: CASSDPRDRELADTQYF. The CDR3 region has the DNA TGTGCCAGCAGTGACCCCAGGGACAGGGAGCTGGCAGATACGCAGTATTTT. Filled out from reference TRBV25-1 and TRBJ2-3, the complete variable domain reads EADIYQTPRYLVIGTGKKITLECSQTMGHDKMYWYQQDPGMELHLIHYSYGVNSTEKGDLSSESTVSRIRTEHFPLTLESARPSHTSQYLCASSDPRDRELADTQYFGPGTRLTVL.

The gene calls are TRBV4-2 and TRBJ2-1; tentative D call: TRBD2 (6 bases). Germline CDR1 LGHNA, CDR2 YNFKEQ. The CDR3 is 15 residues long. V was shortened by 0 bases and J by 3 bases, with 9 bases between the two germline ends. In DNA form, the CDR3 reads TGTGCCAGCAGCCAAGAAGGGACTCTCTACAATGAGCAGTTCTTC. Protein sequence: CASSQEGTLYNEQFF.

This clone was detected once. This chain uses TRBV18 with TRBJ2-5, with TRBD2 matching 9 bases. The V and J ends lost 3 bases and 2 bases, in that order; junction bases with no gene match: 10. The CDR3 runs 17 residues. CDR1 is KGHSH and CDR2 is LQKENI in the germline V gene. CDR3 sequence: CASSPRLVAGAQETQYF. CDR3 nucleotide sequence: TGTGCCAGCTCACCCCGGTTGGTAGCGGGAGCTCAAGAGACCCAGTACTTC.

This sequence joins TRBV5-1 and TRBJ1-3, with D perhaps TRBD1 (5 bases). The CDR3 has 17 amino acids. Trimming stripped 0 bases from V and 0 bases from J, with 13 bases between. Germline loops: CDR1 SGHRS, CDR2 YFSETQ. CDR3 loop: CASSLVAGTYSGNTIYF. The CDR3 nucleotides are TGCGCCAGCAGCTTGGTGGCAGGGACCTACTCTGGAAACACCATATATTTT.

The chain has TRBV7-2 and TRBJ1-1; TRBD1 agrees at 8 bases. Germline trimming cut 5 bases from V and 0 bases from J; bases unmatched to any gene: 8. CDR3 length equals 16 residues. The germline V gene encodes CDR1 SGHTA and CDR2 FQGNSA. In nucleotides, the CDR3 is TGTGCCAGCAGCACTGGGACAGGCACCCTGAACACTGAAGCTTTCTTT. Amino acids: CASSTGTGTLNTEAFF. The full variable domain, with the rest looked up from reference TRBV7-2 and TRBJ1-1, is GAGVSQSPSNKVTEKGKDVELRCDPISGHTALYWYRQSLGQGLEFLIYFQGNSAPDKSGLPSDRFSAERTGGSVSTLTIQRTQQEDSAVYLCASSTGTGTLNTEAFFGQGTRLTVV.

This chain joins TRBV2 and TRBJ1-2; perhaps TRBD1 as D (5 bases). V was pared by 4 bases and J by 5 bases, with 11 bases between. Germline assignment: CDR1 SNHLY and CDR2 FYNNEI. The CDR3 extends over 13 amino acids. The chain's CDR3 is CASSVSRTYGYTF. The CDR3 nucleotides are TGTGCCAGCAGTGTATCAAGGACATATGGCTACACCTTC.

The chain uses TRBV6-1 and TRBJ2-3; 11 bases match TRBD2. The CDR3 totals 14 residues. V was pared by 5 bases and J by 5 bases, with 3 bases of the junction left unmatched. CDR1 MNHNS and CDR2 SASEGT come from the germline V gene. The DNA for the CDR3 is TGTGCCAGCAGTTTAGCGGGAGGGTTAGATACGCAGTATTTT. It yields the protein CASSLAGGLDTQYF.